Following are 31 T cell receptor beta chains from one sample sequenced in a study of blood T cells in healthy people across ages. The authors ran a second PCR of about 7 to 12 cycles using a sample-barcoded 5' primer and a J-beta primer mix. TCRdb itself ran the 5' RACE reads through MiXCR, one entry per CDR3 protein. The sample includes more than 1 million distinct CDR3 sequences, under 55% seen only once; the top ten take about 19%. Sample: blood. These TCRs come from a woman aged 55-69 years in good health.

This chain's CDR3 is CATSRELARGEKLFF. DNA for the CDR3: TGTGCCACCAGCAGAGAGTTGGCCCGGGGTGAAAAACTGTTTTTT. V is TRBV15 and J is TRBJ1-4, with D unresolved. Trimming stripped 0 bases from V and 7 bases from J, with 12 bases between. The CDR3 length is 15 residues. The germline V gene has CDR1 LNHNV and CDR2 YYDKDF (reference sequence).

The chain carries TRBV20-1 and TRBJ2-7; D is unclear. V gave up 3 bases and J gave up 2 bases, with 11 bases separating them. This CDR3 spans 13 amino acids. Germline CDR1 DFQATT, CDR2 SNEGSKA (reference sequence). CDR3 bases: TGCAGTGCTAGGTCTAGACTTACCTACGAGCAGTACTTC. Translation: CSARSRLTYEQYF.

The chain uses TRBV10-3 and TRBJ1-5; tentative D call: TRBD1 (6 bases). Germline CDR1 reads ENHRY; CDR2 reads SYGVKD. This CDR3 is built from 14 residues. Trimming took 3 bases from V and 3 from J, leaving 9 bases between them. The DNA for the CDR3 is TGTGCCATCAGTGATAGGGGGGCCAATCAGCCCCAGCATTTT. Amino acid sequence: CAISDRGANQPQHF.

V is TRBV11-2 and J is TRBJ2-1, with 8 positions matching TRBD2. V shed 1 base, J shed 10 bases, and the junction held 6 bases outside the gene matches. The V gene's germline CDR1 is SGHAT and CDR2 FQNNGV. The CDR3 is made up of 14 amino acids. The CDR3: CASSLGSGGREQFF. The CDR3 DNA sequence: TGTGCCAGCAGCTTAGGAAGCGGGGGAAGGGAGCAGTTCTTC.

The genes are TRBV28 and TRBJ1-5; a possible D gene is TRBD1 (5 bases). Germline CDR1 and CDR2: MDHEN and SYDVKM. The ends were cut back, 4 bases at V and 0 bases at J, with 10 bases in the middle. The length of the CDR3 is 15 residues. In DNA, the CDR3 is TGTGCCAGCAGTTCGGGGGACCTTAGCAATCAGCCCCAGCATTTT. Its protein is CASSSGDLSNQPQHF. Complete variable domain (other parts from reference TRBV28 and TRBJ1-5): DVKVTQSSRYLVKRTGEKVFLECVQDMDHENMFWYRQDPGLGLRLIYFSYDVKMKEKGDIPEGYSVSREKKERFSLILESASTNQTSMYLCASSSGDLSNQPQHFGDGTRLSIL.

This sequence joins TRBV20-1 and TRBJ2-7; D is uncertain. The CDR3 is made up of 15 amino acids. The germline V gene has CDR1 DFQATT and CDR2 SNEGSKA (reference sequence). Trimming took 0 bases from V and 0 from J, leaving 12 bases between them. The CDR3 DNA sequence: TGCAGTGCTAGAGATTTAGTGGCCAGCTCCTACGAGCAGTACTTC. Amino acids: CSARDLVASSYEQYF.

Points on this clonotype: A read error may account for a junction end that differs from germline. The CDR3 sequence is CASSVEDSYKSPLHF. DNA of the CDR3: TGTGCCAGCAGCGTAGAAGACTCCTATAAGTCACCCCTCCACTTT. The chain combines TRBV9 with TRBJ1-6; no reliable D call. This CDR3 is 15 amino acids long. Germline-derived CDR1 and CDR2 are SGDLS and YYNGEE. Drawing the rest from reference TRBV9 and TRBJ1-6, the complete variable domain is DSGVTQTPKHLITATGQRVTLRCSPRSGDLSVYWYQQSLDQGLQFLIQYYNGEERAKGNILERFSAQQFPDLHSELNLSSLELGDSALYFCASSVEDSYKSPLHFGNGTRLTVT.

The gene calls are TRBV28 and TRBJ2-7, with 7 positions matching TRBD2. The germline CDR1 and CDR2 sequences are MDHEN and SYDVKM. The V segment lost 10 bases and the J segment 1 base; nucleotides outside the gene matches: 10. The CDR3 is 14 amino acids. CDR3 in amino acids: CAITMGGTSYEQYF. The DNA of the CDR3 is TGTGCCATCACCATGGGGGGGACGTCCTACGAGCAGTACTTC. Based on the CDR3 plus reference TRBV28 and TRBJ2-7, the full variable domain is DVKVTQSSRYLVKRTGEKVFLECVQDMDHENMFWYRQDPGLGLRLIYFSYDVKMKEKGDIPEGYSVSREKKERFSLILESASTNQTSMYLCAITMGGTSYEQYFGPGTRLTVT.

The rearrangement links TRBV20-1 to TRBJ2-7, with 13 positions matching TRBD2. The closer fit of TRBJ2-5 to the DNA end suggests the J call may be wrong. Germline assignment: CDR1 DFQATT and CDR2 SNEGSKA (reference sequence). CDR3 length equals 14 residues. The CDR3 region is CSAHGLAGEGTQYF. CDR3 nucleotides: TGCAGTGCTCACGGACTAGCGGGAGAGGGGACCCAGTACTTC.

In its sample, this clonotype was seen a few times. The CDR3 bases are TGCAGTGCTAGAGAAACGGGACTAGCATACTACGAGCAGTACTTC. Translation gives CSARETGLAYYEQYF. The genes are TRBV20-1 and TRBJ2-7; 9 bases line up with TRBD2. The V segment lost 0 bases and the J segment 3 bases; nucleotides outside the gene matches: 6. This CDR3 comprises 15 residues. Germline loops: CDR1 DFQATT, CDR2 SNEGSKA (reference sequence).

The chain joins TRBV20-1 to TRBJ2-7; D unclear. Germline CDR1 is DFQATT and CDR2 is SNEGSKA (reference sequence). The CDR3 runs 13 residues. V was trimmed by 6 bases and J by 4 bases, leaving 16 bases between them. DNA for the CDR3: TGCAGTGCCCTAGAGCTCGGGCCTTACGAGCAGTACTTC. The encoded protein is CSALELGPYEQYF.

In this sample, this clonotype turned up a few times. The J gene is TRBJ2-7, the V gene TRBV6-2 or TRBV6-3; D unresolved. Deletions cut 5 bases from V and 4 bases from J, with 6 bases between. The CDR3 is 11 amino acids. CDR1 and CDR2 from the germline V gene are MNHEY and SVGEGT. The CDR3 nucleotides read TGTGCCAGCAGTGACGAATACGAGCAGTACTTC. As protein: CASSDEYEQYF.

This chain joins TRBV10-3 and TRBJ2-7; 8 bases are shared with TRBD2. The CDR3 extends over 17 amino acids. Looked up from germline, CDR1 is ENHRY and CDR2 is SYGVKD. Losses at the gene ends were 4 bases for V and 6 bases for J; bases not matched to a gene: 17. The CDR3 reads CAISGSRAVAGSGEQYF. The CDR3 nucleotides are TGTGCCATCAGTGGCTCCCGCGCGGTAGCGGGATCGGGCGAGCAGTACTTC.

This rearrangement joins TRBV7-9 to TRBJ2-6; tentative D call: TRBD1 (5 bases). CDR1 and CDR2 from the germline V gene are SEHNR and FQNEAQ (reference sequence). The V end lost 1 base, the J end lost 0 bases, and 13 bases lay between the germline ends. The length of the CDR3 is 18 residues. The CDR3 sequence: CASSLVIGASSGANVLTF. In DNA, the CDR3 is TGTGCCAGCAGCTTAGTAATAGGGGCGAGCTCTGGGGCCAACGTCCTGACTTTC.

This clonotype occurred a few times. The rearrangement uses TRBV2 and TRBJ2-7; D tentatively reads TRBD1 or TRBD2 (5 bases each). Germline CDR1 reads SNHLY; CDR2 reads FYNNEI. This CDR3 region has 13 residues. The germline V and J ends were trimmed by 7 bases and 2 bases, with 12 bases remaining between them. The CDR3 DNA sequence: TGTGCCAGCATCGGGGACGAAGCCTACGAGCAGTACTTC. It translates to CASIGDEAYEQYF. Drawing the rest from reference TRBV2 and TRBJ2-7, the complete variable domain is EPEVTQTPSHQVTQMGQEVILRCVPISNHLYFYWYRQILGQKVEFLVSFYNNEISEKSEIFDDQFSVERPDGSNFTLKIRSTKLEDSAMYFCASIGDEAYEQYFGPGTRLTVT.

This clonotype was seen at least ten times. The rearrangement joins TRBV5-6 to TRBJ2-5; 10 nucleotides match TRBD1. The CDR3 sequence is 16 residues long. Unmatched junction bases numbered 8, after V lost 5 bases and J lost 1 base. The germline gives CDR1 SGHDT, CDR2 YYEEEE. The CDR3 sequence is CASSRDRGRSQETQYF. CDR3 coding DNA: TGTGCCAGCAGTCGGGACAGGGGCCGCTCCCAAGAGACCCAGTACTTC.

V gene TRBV6-5 combines with J gene TRBJ2-4; the D gene is possibly TRBD2 (6 bases). Germline V gene sequence: CDR1 MNHEY, CDR2 SVGAGI. The CDR3 is 15 amino acids. V was trimmed by 5 bases and J by 0 bases, leaving 11 bases between them. DNA for the CDR3: TGTGCCAGCAGTACTGTAGCGGTAGCCAAAAACATTCAGTACTTC. It codes for CASSTVAVAKNIQYF.

The chain links TRBV3-1 to TRBJ2-5; D could derive from TRBD1 or TRBD2 (5 bases each). Near its end, the DNA agrees better with TRBJ2-7, so the J call may be wrong. The V gene's germline CDR1 is LGHDT and CDR2 YNNKEL (reference sequence). The CDR3 is made up of 15 amino acids. The CDR3 DNA sequence: TGTGCCAGCAGCCAAGCTTCGGGGCTCCCATACGAGCAGTACTTC. Translating gives CASSQASGLPYEQYF.

The chain employs TRBV7-2 and TRBJ1-2; the D gene is possibly TRBD1 (5 bases). This CDR3 comprises 14 residues. Germline V CDR1 and CDR2: SGHTA, FQGNSA. The germline V and J ends were trimmed by 1 base and 4 bases, with 10 bases remaining between them. The CDR3 DNA reads TGTGCCAGCAGCTTAGACTGGGGGGGCTATGGCTACACCTTC. It yields the protein CASSLDWGGYGYTF.

This clonotype has more than one count but fewer than ten. This chain uses TRBV29-1 with TRBJ2-5; D may be TRBD2 (5 bases). Trimming left V 0 bases short and J 2 bases short, with 16 bases between. The CDR3 runs to 16 residues. The germline V gene encodes CDR1 SQVTM and CDR2 ANQGSEA. This CDR3 is CSVEDQAVQPQETQYF. DNA of the CDR3: TGCAGCGTTGAAGATCAAGCGGTGCAACCTCAAGAGACCCAGTACTTC. The whole variable domain, filled in from reference TRBV29-1 and TRBJ2-5, reads SAVISQKPSRDICQRGTSLTIQCQVDSQVTMMFWYRQQPGQSLTLIATANQGSEATYESGFVIDKFPISRPNLTFSTLTVSNMSPEDSSIYLCSVEDQAVQPQETQYFGPGTRLLVL.

The J gene is TRBJ2-1, the V gene TRBV20-1; D is uncertain. CDR3 length: 14 residues. V lost 4 bases and J 2 bases, leaving 12 bases between the germline ends. Germline lookup yields CDR1 DFQATT and CDR2 SNEGSKA (reference sequence). CDR3 DNA: TGCAGTGCTAATGGTAGCAGAACCTACAATGAGCAGTTCTTC. It yields the protein CSANGSRTYNEQFF.

This chain links TRBV15 with TRBJ1-6; 7 bases match TRBD1. Per germline, CDR1 LNHNV and CDR2 YYDKDF (reference sequence). Losses at the gene ends were 1 base for V and 9 bases for J; bases not matched to a gene: 0. The CDR3 sequence is 13 residues long. DNA for the CDR3: TGTGCCACCAGCAGAGGGACAGGTTCACCCCTCCACTTT. It codes for CATSRGTGSPLHF.

This chain joins TRBV5-1 and TRBJ1-3; no definite D call. This CDR3 contains 15 residues. V gave up 4 bases and J gave up 4 bases, with 15 bases separating them. Germline CDR1 reads SGHRS; CDR2 reads YFSETQ. Written as DNA, the CDR3 is TGCGCCAGCAGCATCGACCCCTTCGCAGGAAACACCATATATTTT. Translation: CASSIDPFAGNTIYF.

CDR3 nucleotides: TGCAGTGCTAGAGATAAGTCCTACAATGAGCAGTTCTTC. This translates into CSARDKSYNEQFF. The genes are TRBV20-1 and TRBJ2-1, with no clear D. Germline V gene data show CDR1 as DFQATT and CDR2 as SNEGSKA (reference sequence). V lost 0 bases, J lost 1 base, and 4 bases lay in between. This CDR3 spans 13 amino acids.

The rearrangement uses TRBV6-1 and TRBJ2-4; tentatively, D is TRBD2 (7 bases). From germline, CDR1 is MNHNS and CDR2 SASEGT. The length of the CDR3 is 16 residues. Trimming took 6 bases from V and 0 from J, leaving 15 bases between them. The CDR3 DNA sequence: TGTGCCAGCAGCGCCACGGGGGGCCTAGCCAAAAACATTCAGTACTTC. This sequence encodes CASSATGGLAKNIQYF.

V gene TRBV6-2 or TRBV6-3 combines with J gene TRBJ2-7; the D gene is possibly TRBD2 (5 bases). The CDR3 length is 16 residues. CDR1 and CDR2 (germline): MNHEY, SVGEGT. The V gene lost 0 bases and the J gene lost 2 bases, with 14 bases spanning the gap. CDR3: CASSYSSGLIAYEQYF. The DNA for the CDR3 is TGTGCCAGCAGTTACTCAAGCGGCCTAATTGCCTACGAGCAGTACTTC.

V gene TRBV29-1 combines with J gene TRBJ2-7; tentative D call: TRBD2 (5 bases). Germline V gene sequence: CDR1 SQVTM, CDR2 ANQGSEA. This CDR3 has 11 amino acids. Trimming took 1 base from V and 6 from J, leaving 7 bases between them. The CDR3 region is CSVEGEGEQYF. CDR3 coding DNA: TGCAGCGTTGAAGGTGAGGGCGAGCAGTACTTC.

The V and J genes are TRBV29-1 and TRBJ1-6; 10 nucleotides match TRBD1. This CDR3 is built from 14 residues. Germline CDR1 reads SQVTM; CDR2 reads ANQGSEA. Trimming took 4 bases from V and 7 from J; bases not matched to a gene: 4. CDR3 sequence (DNA): TGCAGCGTTGCTGGACAGGGGGAGAATTCACCCCTCCACTTT. It codes for CSVAGQGENSPLHF.

The gene calls are TRBV21-1 and TRBJ2-2; TRBD2 is the table's D call, not checked against the DNA. TRBV21-1 counts as a pseudogene. This CDR3 is built from 14 residues. The CDR3 DNA reads as TGTGCCAGCAGCGCGAAAGGGCCGTCCGGGGAGCTGTTTTTT. It translates to CASSAKGPSGELFF.

The table lists this clonotype with a count of one. The CDR3: CASSLGQGGILYEQYF. The CDR3, as DNA: TGTGCCAGCAGCCTGGGACAGGGGGGGATCCTCTACGAGCAGTACTTC. The V call is TRBV7-2, the J call TRBJ2-7; TRBD1 agrees at 11 bases. CDR1 and CDR2 from the germline V gene are SGHTA and FQGNSA. J lost 3 bases, V lost 5 bases, and 9 bases had no gene match. CDR3 length: 16 residues.

This clonotype was counted only a few times. The rearrangement joins TRBV2 to TRBJ2-7; 7 nucleotides agree with TRBD2. Germline V CDR1 and CDR2: SNHLY, FYNNEI. The J segment lost 4 bases and the V segment lost 7 bases, leaving 4 bases of the junction unmatched. The CDR3 runs 12 residues. CDR3 sequence reads: CASKRGSYEQYF. In DNA, the CDR3 is TGTGCCAGCAAGCGGGGTTCTTACGAGCAGTACTTC.